A single sample gave rise to the 24 T cell receptor beta chains below, sequenced in a study of cytomegalovirus exposure and HLA in healthy donors. The study ran its PCR with 60 Vbeta and 13 Jbeta primers. Produced via immunoSEQ multiplex PCR; TCRdb's table is partial and in-frame only. The data contain approximately 110,000 clones, 55% to 65% of them singletons. Sequencing was performed on PBMCs. The receptors originated from a man aged 30 to 39 in good health and CMV-seropositive.

The chain recombines TRBV5-1 with TRBJ2-1; D may be TRBD2 (5 bases). Germline CDR1 reads SGHRS; CDR2 reads YFSETQ. The V gene lost 4 bases and the J gene lost 9 bases, with 17 bases spanning the gap. CDR3 length equals 14 residues. DNA for the CDR3: TGCGCCAGCAGCCCGTACCTTACAGAGGGTGAGCAGTTCTTC. It codes for CASSPYLTEGEQFF.

The chain joins TRBV29-1 to TRBJ2-2, with D maybe TRBD2 (5 bases). The length of the CDR3 is 11 residues. The germline CDR1 and CDR2 sequences are SQVTM and ANQGSEA. With 7 bases removed from V and 5 bases from J, the gap between germline ends came to 8 bases. CDR3 DNA: TGCAGCGGAGGGCTTACCGGGGAGCTGTTTTTT. Residues: CSGGLTGELFF.

V gene TRBV10-3 combines with J gene TRBJ2-1; 10 bases line up with TRBD2. With V trimmed by 0 bases and J by 16 bases, 6 bases remained unmatched. This CDR3 comprises 13 residues. In germline, CDR1 is ENHRY, CDR2 SYGVKD. In nucleotides, the CDR3 is TGTGCCATCAGTGAGTCGACACTAGCGGGACAATTCTTC. The encoded protein is CAISESTLAGQFF.

This clone was observed a handful of times. The V and J genes are TRBV29-1 and TRBJ1-1, with 7 bases identical to TRBD1. V was clipped by 7 bases and J by 1 base; unmatched bases: 6. This CDR3 has 13 residues. From germline, CDR1 is SQVTM and CDR2 ANQGSEA. The CDR3 sequence is CSERQGSNTEAFF. CDR3 nucleotides: TGCAGCGAACGACAGGGATCGAACACTGAAGCTTTCTTT.

A few counts support this clone. V usage is TRBV6-4 and J usage is TRBJ2-2; a weak D match, TRBD1 (6 bases). The CDR3 spans 16 residues. CDR1 and CDR2 (germline): MRHNA, SNTAGT. Trimming left V 0 bases short and J 5 bases short, with 13 bases between. CDR3 sequence reads: CASSDSPGADTGELFF. The CDR3 nucleotides are TGTGCCAGCAGTGACTCACCAGGGGCAGATACCGGGGAGCTGTTTTTT.

This clone has more than one count but fewer than ten. V usage is TRBV11-3 and J usage is TRBJ2-7; 7 bases match TRBD2. Germline V gene lookup returns CDR1 SGHNT and CDR2 YENEEA. V shed 6 bases and J 9 bases; nucleotides not matched to a gene: 11. The CDR3 extends over 13 amino acids. The CDR3 DNA follows: TGTGCCAGCAGACCCGCCGGGACTATAATGCAGTACTTC. It codes for CASRPAGTIMQYF. Complete variable domain (other parts from reference TRBV11-3 and TRBJ2-7): EAGVVQSPRYKIIEKKQPVAFWCNPISGHNTLYWYLQNLGQGPELLIRYENEEAVDDSQLPKDRFSAERLKGVDSTLKIQPAELGDSAVYLCASRPAGTIMQYFGPGTRLTVT.

As regards this clone: Other DNA sequences in this sample translate to the same CDR3. J is TRBJ1-1 and V is TRBV29-1, with unresolved D. The ends were cut back, 0 bases at V and 2 bases at J, with 7 bases in the middle. This CDR3 region has 13 residues. Germline V gives CDR1 SQVTM, CDR2 ANQGSEA. CDR3 amino acids: CSVEDRGNTEAFF. Written as DNA, the CDR3 is TGCAGCGTTGAAGATCGGGGTAACACTGAAGCTTTCTTT.

This clone has a single count. This chain joins TRBV14 and TRBJ2-7, with a tentative D call TRBD1 (5 bases). CDR3 length: 13 residues. The germline gives CDR1 SGHDN, CDR2 FVKESK. Trimming left V 3 bases short and J 1 base short, with 7 bases between. CDR3 sequence: CASSQDTSYEQYF. In DNA form, the CDR3 reads TGTGCCAGCAGCCAGGACACGTCCTACGAGCAGTACTTC.

CDR3 coding DNA: TGTGCCAGCAGCTTTTCGAGCGGGGGTACCTACGAGCAGTACTTC. Translation gives CASSFSSGGTYEQYF. The chain joins TRBV7-2 to TRBJ2-7, with 8 nucleotides matching TRBD2. The CDR3 runs to 15 residues. Germline V CDR1 and CDR2: SGHTA, FQGNSA. Losses at the gene ends were 3 bases for V and 2 bases for J; bases not matched to a gene: 6.

This rearrangement joins TRBV6-5 to TRBJ2-2; a possible D gene is TRBD1 (6 bases). V was clipped by 5 bases and J by 6 bases, with 10 bases between them. This CDR3 region has 13 residues. From germline, CDR1 is MNHEY and CDR2 SVGAGI. The CDR3 region is CASSNRVPGELFF. The CDR3 DNA follows: TGTGCCAGCAGTAACAGGGTGCCCGGGGAGCTGTTTTTT.

The chain uses TRBV19 and TRBJ2-7; TRBD2 is a possible D gene (5 bases). The CDR3 spans 16 residues. The V gene lost 2 bases and the J gene lost 2 bases, with 16 bases spanning the gap. The germline gives CDR1 LNHDA, CDR2 SQIVND (reference sequence). DNA for the CDR3: TGTGCCAGTAGTATAAGAGGGAGCAGCAGAACCTACGAGCAGTACTTC. The encoded protein is CASSIRGSSRTYEQYF.

This chain uses TRBV2 with TRBJ2-5, with 14 bases fitting TRBD2. The length of the CDR3 is 15 residues. Germline CDR1 reads SNHLY; CDR2 reads FYNNEI. V trimming: 6 bases; J trimming: 1 base; junction bases outside the gene matches: 1. DNA for the CDR3: TGTGCCAGCAGGGGACTAGCGGGGGCCCAAGAGACCCAGTACTTC. Protein: CASRGLAGAQETQYF.

The rearrangement uses TRBV7-9 and TRBJ2-7, with D possibly matching TRBD1 (6 bases). The CDR3 is made up of 15 amino acids. V was shortened by 4 bases and J by 1 base, with 14 bases between the two germline ends. The germline V gene has CDR1 SEHNR and CDR2 FQNEAQ (reference sequence). The DNA for the CDR3 is TGTGCCAGCAGCTCTACAGGGTTAGTTTCCTACGAGCAGTACTTC. Translating it yields CASSSTGLVSYEQYF.

On this clone: The junction and the germline gene differ at one end; a read error may be behind it. The rearrangement joins TRBV7-9 to TRBJ1-5, with TRBD1 as a possible D gene (6 bases). Germline V gene sequence: CDR1 SEHNR, CDR2 FQNEAQ (reference sequence). The CDR3 sequence is 12 residues long. The CDR3 DNA follows: TGTTCCAGCAGCACTGGACAGAAGCCCCAGCATTTT. Translating it yields CSSSTGQKPQHF.

The chain is built from TRBV20-1 and TRBJ2-1; TRBD2 agrees at 9 bases. The germline gives CDR1 DFQATT, CDR2 SNEGSKA (reference sequence). V gave up 3 bases and J gave up 15 bases; unmatched junction bases: 6. This CDR3 has 11 amino acids. The CDR3 protein is CSASAGGQGFF. As DNA, the CDR3 is TGCAGTGCTAGTGCGGGGGGGCAGGGGTTCTTC.

The J gene is TRBJ1-1, the V gene TRBV2; a weak D match, TRBD1 (6 bases). This CDR3 is built from 12 residues. The V end was cut by 8 bases, the J end by 2 bases, with 9 bases between. Germline V gives CDR1 SNHLY, CDR2 FYNNEI. The CDR3 reads CASRQDNTEAFF. Written as DNA, the CDR3 is TGTGCCAGCCGACAGGATAACACTGAAGCTTTCTTT.

V and J are TRBV5-6 and TRBJ1-1, with D hard to call. V gave up 0 bases and J gave up 1 base, with 4 bases separating them. Germline V gene sequence: CDR1 SGHDT, CDR2 YYEEEE. The CDR3 consists of 13 residues. CDR3 in DNA: TGTGCCAGCAGCTTGGCGAGGAACACTGAAGCTTTCTTT. It yields the protein CASSLARNTEAFF.

V usage is TRBV7-3 and J usage is TRBJ1-6; D not certain. Germline CDR1 reads SGHTA; CDR2 reads FQGTGA. The CDR3 runs 13 residues. V was pared by 6 bases and J by 9 bases, with 12 bases between. This chain's CDR3 is CASSPYSGSPLHF. The CDR3 DNA reads as TGTGCCAGCAGTCCTTATAGTGGTTCACCCCTCCACTTT.

The chain couples TRBV18 to TRBJ2-3; TRBD2 matches 8 bases. The CDR3 is made up of 15 amino acids. Germline CDR1 reads KGHSH; CDR2 reads LQKENI. The J segment lost 2 bases and the V segment lost 1 base, leaving 2 bases of the junction unmatched. CDR3 protein: CASSPLAGTTDTQYF. CDR3 coding DNA: TGTGCCAGCTCACCACTAGCGGGGACCACAGATACGCAGTATTTT.

The chain recombines TRBV27 with TRBJ1-5; 10 nucleotides match TRBD1. The CDR3 contains 15 residues. With V trimmed by 4 bases and J by 6 bases, 6 bases remained unmatched. CDR1 and CDR2 from the germline V gene are MNHEY and SMNVEV (reference sequence). The CDR3 DNA reads TGTGCCAGCAGTTCACGACAGGGGGCGGGTCAGCCCCAGCATTTT. Translated, it gives CASSSRQGAGQPQHF.

The chain recombines TRBV9 with TRBJ1-2; 7 bases are a match to TRBD1. Per the germline V gene, CDR1 is SGDLS and CDR2 is YYNGEE. V gave up 4 bases and J gave up 4 bases; unmatched junction bases: 16. The CDR3 contains 17 residues. The CDR3 loop reads CASSPRTGRGRAYGYTF. In DNA form, the CDR3 reads TGTGCCAGCAGCCCCCGGACAGGAAGAGGAAGGGCCTATGGCTACACCTTC.

The V and J genes are TRBV11-2 and TRBJ2-5; 7 bases match TRBD2. Germline CDR1 SGHAT, CDR2 FQNNGV. The CDR3 consists of 15 residues. Trimming cost V 1 base and J 5 bases; bases outside gene matches: 7. In nucleotides, the CDR3 is TGTGCCAGCAGCTTAGGCGGGGGTCGGCTGGAGACCCAGTACTTC. The encoded protein is CASSLGGGRLETQYF.

This clone was seen only a few times. V gene TRBV2 combines with J gene TRBJ1-5; D remains ambiguous. Per the germline V gene, CDR1 is SNHLY and CDR2 is FYNNEI. The CDR3 is made up of 15 amino acids. V was trimmed by 2 bases and J by 1 base, leaving 9 bases between them. The CDR3 sequence: CASSEYAGSNQPQHF. Written as DNA, the CDR3 is TGTGCCAGCAGTGAATATGCGGGAAGCAATCAGCCCCAGCATTTT.

The chain uses TRBV9 and TRBJ1-3; the match to TRBD1 covers 7 bases. V shed 5 bases, J shed 8 bases, and the junction held 4 bases outside the gene matches. CDR1 and CDR2 (germline): SGDLS, YYNGEE. CDR3 length: 12 amino acids. The CDR3 loop is CASSTGVDTIYF. CDR3 nucleotide sequence: TGTGCCAGCAGTACAGGGGTTGACACCATATATTTT. The complete variable domain, with remaining parts taken from reference TRBV9 and TRBJ1-3, reads DSGVTQTPKHLITATGQRVTLRCSPRSGDLSVYWYQQSLDQGLQFLIQYYNGEERAKGNILERFSAQQFPDLHSELNLSSLELGDSALYFCASSTGVDTIYFGEGSWLTVV.